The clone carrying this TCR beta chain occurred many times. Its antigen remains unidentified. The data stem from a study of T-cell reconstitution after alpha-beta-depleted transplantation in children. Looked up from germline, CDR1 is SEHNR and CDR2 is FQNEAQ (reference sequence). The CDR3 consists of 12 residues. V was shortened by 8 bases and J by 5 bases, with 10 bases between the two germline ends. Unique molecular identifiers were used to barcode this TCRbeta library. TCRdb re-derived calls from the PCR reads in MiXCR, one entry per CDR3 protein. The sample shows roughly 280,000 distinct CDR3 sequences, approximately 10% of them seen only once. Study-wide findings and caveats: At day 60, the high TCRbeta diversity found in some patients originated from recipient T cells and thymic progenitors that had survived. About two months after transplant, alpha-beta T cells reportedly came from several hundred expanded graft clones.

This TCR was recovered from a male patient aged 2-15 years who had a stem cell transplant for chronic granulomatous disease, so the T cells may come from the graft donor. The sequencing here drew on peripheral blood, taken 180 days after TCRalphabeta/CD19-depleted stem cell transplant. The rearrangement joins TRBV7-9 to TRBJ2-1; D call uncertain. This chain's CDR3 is CASQGFHNEQFF. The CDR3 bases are TGTGCCAGCCAAGGTTTCCACAATGAGCAGTTCTTC. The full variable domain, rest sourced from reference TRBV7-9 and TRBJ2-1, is DTGVSQNPRHKITKRGQNVTFRCDPISEHNRLYWYRQTLGQGPEFLTYFQNEAQLEKSRLLSDRFSAERPKGSFSTLEIQRTEQGDSAMYLCASQGFHNEQFFGPGTRLTVL.